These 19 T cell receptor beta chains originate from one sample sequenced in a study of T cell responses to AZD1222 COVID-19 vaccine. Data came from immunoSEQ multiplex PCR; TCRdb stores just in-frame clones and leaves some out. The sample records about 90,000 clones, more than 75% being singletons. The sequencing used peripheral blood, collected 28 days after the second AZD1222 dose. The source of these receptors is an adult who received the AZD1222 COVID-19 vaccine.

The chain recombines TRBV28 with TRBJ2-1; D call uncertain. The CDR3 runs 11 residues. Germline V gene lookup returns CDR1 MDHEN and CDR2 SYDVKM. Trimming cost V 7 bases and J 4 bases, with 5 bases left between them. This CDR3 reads CASNLYNEQFF. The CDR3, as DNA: TGTGCCAGCAACCTTTACAATGAGCAGTTCTTC. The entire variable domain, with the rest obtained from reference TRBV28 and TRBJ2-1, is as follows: DVKVTQSSRYLVKRTGEKVFLECVQDMDHENMFWYRQDPGLGLRLIYFSYDVKMKEKGDIPEGYSVSREKKERFSLILESASTNQTSMYLCASNLYNEQFFGPGTRLTVL.

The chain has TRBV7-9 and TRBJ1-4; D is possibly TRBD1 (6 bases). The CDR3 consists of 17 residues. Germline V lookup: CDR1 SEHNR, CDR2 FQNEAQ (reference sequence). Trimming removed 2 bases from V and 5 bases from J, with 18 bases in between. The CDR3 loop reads CASSLSLWGGGNEKLFF. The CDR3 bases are TGTGCCAGCAGCTTATCGTTATGGGGGGGCGGAAATGAAAAACTGTTTTTT.

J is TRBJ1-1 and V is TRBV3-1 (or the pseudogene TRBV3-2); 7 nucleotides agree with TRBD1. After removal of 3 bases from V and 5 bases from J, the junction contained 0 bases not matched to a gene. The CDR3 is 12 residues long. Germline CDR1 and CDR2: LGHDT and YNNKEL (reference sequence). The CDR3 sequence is CASSQGQTEAFF. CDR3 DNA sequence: TGTGCCAGCAGCCAGGGACAGACTGAAGCTTTCTTT.

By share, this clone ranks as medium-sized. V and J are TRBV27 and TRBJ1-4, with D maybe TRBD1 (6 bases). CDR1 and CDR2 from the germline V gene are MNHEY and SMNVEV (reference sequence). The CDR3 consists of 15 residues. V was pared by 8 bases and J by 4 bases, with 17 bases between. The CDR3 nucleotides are TGTGCCAGCGGTCAGGGGACGCGACTTAATGAAAAACTGTTTTTT. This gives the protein CASGQGTRLNEKLFF.

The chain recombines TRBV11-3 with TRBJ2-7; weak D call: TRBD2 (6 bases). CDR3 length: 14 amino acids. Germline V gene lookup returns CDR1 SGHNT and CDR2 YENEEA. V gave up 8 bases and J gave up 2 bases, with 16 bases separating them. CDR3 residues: CASEGLTETYEQYF. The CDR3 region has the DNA TGTGCCAGCGAGGGACTGACAGAGACCTACGAGCAGTACTTC.

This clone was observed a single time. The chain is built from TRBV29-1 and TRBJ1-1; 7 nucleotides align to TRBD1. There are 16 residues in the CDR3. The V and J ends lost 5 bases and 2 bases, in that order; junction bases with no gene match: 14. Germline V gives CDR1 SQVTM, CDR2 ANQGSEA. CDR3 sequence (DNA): TGCAGCGTTATCCTTAGGGGGCAGGAACTAAACACTGAAGCTTTCTTT. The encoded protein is CSVILRGQELNTEAFF.

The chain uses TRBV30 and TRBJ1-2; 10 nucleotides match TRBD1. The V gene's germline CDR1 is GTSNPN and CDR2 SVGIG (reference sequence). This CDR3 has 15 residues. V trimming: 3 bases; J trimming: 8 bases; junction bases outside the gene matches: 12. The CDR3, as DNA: TGTGCCTGGAGGAGGACAGGGGGTCGCCGGAGCGGCTACACCTTC. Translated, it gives CAWRRTGGRRSGYTF.

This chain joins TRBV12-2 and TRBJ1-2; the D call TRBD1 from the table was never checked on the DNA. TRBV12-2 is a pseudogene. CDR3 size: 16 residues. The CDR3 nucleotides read TGTGCAAGTCGCCCGCCGGAAGACAGGGCGTGGTATGGCTACACCTTC. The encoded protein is CASRPPEDRAWYGYTF.

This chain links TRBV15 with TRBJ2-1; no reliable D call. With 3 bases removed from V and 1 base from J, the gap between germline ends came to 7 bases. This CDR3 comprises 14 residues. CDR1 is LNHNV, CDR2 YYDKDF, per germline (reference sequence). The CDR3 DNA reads TGTGCCACCAGCAGGGAGTCTTCCTACAATGAGCAGTTCTTC. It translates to CATSRESSYNEQFF.

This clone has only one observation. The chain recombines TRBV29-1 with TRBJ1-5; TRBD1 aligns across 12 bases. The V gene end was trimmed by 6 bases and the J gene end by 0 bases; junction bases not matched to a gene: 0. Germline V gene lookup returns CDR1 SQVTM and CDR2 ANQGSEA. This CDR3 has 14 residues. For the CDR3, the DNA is TGCAGCGTGGGACAGGGGGCTAGCAATCAGCCCCAGCATTTT. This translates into CSVGQGASNQPQHF.

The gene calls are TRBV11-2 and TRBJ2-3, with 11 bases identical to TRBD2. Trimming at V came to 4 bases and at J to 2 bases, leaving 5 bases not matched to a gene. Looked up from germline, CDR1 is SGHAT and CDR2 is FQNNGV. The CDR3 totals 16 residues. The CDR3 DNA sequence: TGTGCCAGCAGCTGGCTAGCGGGAGGCCCCACAGATACGCAGTATTTT. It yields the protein CASSWLAGGPTDTQYF. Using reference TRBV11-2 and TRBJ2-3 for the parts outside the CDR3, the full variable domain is EAGVAQSPRYKIIEKRQSVAFWCNPISGHATLYWYQQILGQGPKLLIQFQNNGVVDDSQLPKDRFSAERLKGVDSTLKIQPAKLEDSAVYLCASSWLAGGPTDTQYFGPGTRLTVL.

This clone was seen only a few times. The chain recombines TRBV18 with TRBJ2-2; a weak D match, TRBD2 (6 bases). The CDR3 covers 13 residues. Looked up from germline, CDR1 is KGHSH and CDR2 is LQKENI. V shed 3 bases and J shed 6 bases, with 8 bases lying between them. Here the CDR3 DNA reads TGTGCCAGCTCACCGGCGGGATCCGGGGAGCTGTTTTTT. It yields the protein CASSPAGSGELFF.

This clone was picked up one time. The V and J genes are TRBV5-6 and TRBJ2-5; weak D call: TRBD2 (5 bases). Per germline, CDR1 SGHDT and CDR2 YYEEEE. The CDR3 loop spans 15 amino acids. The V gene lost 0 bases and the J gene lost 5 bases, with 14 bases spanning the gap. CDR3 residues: CASSLEFGVGETQYF. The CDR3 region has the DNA TGTGCCAGCAGCTTGGAGTTCGGGGTCGGGGAGACCCAGTACTTC.

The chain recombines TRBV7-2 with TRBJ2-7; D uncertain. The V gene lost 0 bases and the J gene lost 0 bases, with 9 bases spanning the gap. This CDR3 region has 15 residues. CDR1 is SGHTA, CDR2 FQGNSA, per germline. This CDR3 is CASSLAWRSSYEQYF. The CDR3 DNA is TGTGCCAGCAGCTTAGCGTGGCGGAGCTCCTACGAGCAGTACTTC.

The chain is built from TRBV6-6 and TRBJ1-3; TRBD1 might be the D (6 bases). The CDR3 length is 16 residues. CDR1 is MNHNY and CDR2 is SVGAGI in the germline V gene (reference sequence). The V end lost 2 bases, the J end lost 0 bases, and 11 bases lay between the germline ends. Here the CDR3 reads CASSYGQLASGNTIYF. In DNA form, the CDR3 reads TGTGCCAGCAGTTACGGACAGTTAGCCTCTGGAAACACCATATATTTT.

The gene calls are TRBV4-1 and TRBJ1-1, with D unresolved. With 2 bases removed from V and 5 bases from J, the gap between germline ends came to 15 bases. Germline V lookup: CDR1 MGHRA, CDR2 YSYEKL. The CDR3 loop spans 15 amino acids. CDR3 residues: CASSQRAGMVTEAFF. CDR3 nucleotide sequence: TGCGCCAGCAGCCAACGGGCGGGGATGGTGACTGAAGCTTTCTTT.

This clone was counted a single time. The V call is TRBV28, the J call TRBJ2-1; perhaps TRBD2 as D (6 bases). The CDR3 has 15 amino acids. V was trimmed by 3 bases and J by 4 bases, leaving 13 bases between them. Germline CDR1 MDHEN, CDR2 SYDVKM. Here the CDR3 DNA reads TGTGCCAGCAGTTTTGGTGCGGGAATATACAATGAGCAGTTCTTC. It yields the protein CASSFGAGIYNEQFF. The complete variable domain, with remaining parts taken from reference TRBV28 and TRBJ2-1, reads DVKVTQSSRYLVKRTGEKVFLECVQDMDHENMFWYRQDPGLGLRLIYFSYDVKMKEKGDIPEGYSVSREKKERFSLILESASTNQTSMYLCASSFGAGIYNEQFFGPGTRLTVL.

CDR3 sequence: CASSIVGGAGEQFF. The CDR3 DNA follows: TGTGCCAGTAGTATAGTCGGGGGGGCCGGTGAGCAGTTCTTC. V and J are TRBV19 and TRBJ2-1; TRBD2 agrees at 8 bases. V trimming: 1 base; J trimming: 9 bases; junction bases outside the gene matches: 5. Germline loops: CDR1 LNHDA, CDR2 SQIVND (reference sequence). The CDR3 spans 14 residues.

The CDR3 DNA reads TGTGCCAGCAGTCCCAGGGGGCAGGGCACAGATACGCAGTATTTT. Amino acid sequence: CASSPRGQGTDTQYF. The rearrangement uses TRBV6-2 or TRBV6-3 and TRBJ2-3; 8 nucleotides agree with TRBD1. Per germline, CDR1 MNHEY and CDR2 SVGEGT. This CDR3 has 15 amino acids. After removal of 5 bases from V and 1 base from J, the junction contained 5 bases not matched to a gene.